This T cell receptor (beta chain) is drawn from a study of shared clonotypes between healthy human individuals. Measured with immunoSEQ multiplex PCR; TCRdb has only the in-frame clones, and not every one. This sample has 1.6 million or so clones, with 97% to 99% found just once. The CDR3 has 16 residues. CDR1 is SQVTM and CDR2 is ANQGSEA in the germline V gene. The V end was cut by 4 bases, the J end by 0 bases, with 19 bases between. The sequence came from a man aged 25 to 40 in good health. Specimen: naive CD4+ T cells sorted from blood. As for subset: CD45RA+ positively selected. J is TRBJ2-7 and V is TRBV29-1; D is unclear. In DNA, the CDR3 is TGCAGCGTTGGAGCGTTGGGTCGATGGCACTCCTACGAGCAGTACTTC. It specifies CSVGALGRWHSYEQYF.